This T cell receptor beta chain was profiled in a study of cytomegalovirus exposure and HLA in healthy donors. Researchers ran the PCR with 60 Vbeta and 13 Jbeta primers. The protocol was immunoSEQ multiplex PCR, while the TCRdb copy is restricted to in-frame clones and leaves out a portion. Here the sample spans fewer than 250,000 clones, about 70% being singletons. This clone was seen just once. The material sequenced was PBMCs. The clonotype originates from a young woman in good health and CMV-seronegative.

The CDR3 coding sequence is TGTGCCAGCAGCTTAAATTCCAGGGCGAAAGAGCAGTTCTTC. Protein: CASSLNSRAKEQFF. The genes are TRBV5-4 and TRBJ2-1; D perhaps matches TRBD1 (5 bases). Trimming pared 2 bases from V and 10 bases from J, leaving 16 bases between. The CDR3 has 14 residues. Per germline, CDR1 SGHNT and CDR2 YYREEE (reference sequence).